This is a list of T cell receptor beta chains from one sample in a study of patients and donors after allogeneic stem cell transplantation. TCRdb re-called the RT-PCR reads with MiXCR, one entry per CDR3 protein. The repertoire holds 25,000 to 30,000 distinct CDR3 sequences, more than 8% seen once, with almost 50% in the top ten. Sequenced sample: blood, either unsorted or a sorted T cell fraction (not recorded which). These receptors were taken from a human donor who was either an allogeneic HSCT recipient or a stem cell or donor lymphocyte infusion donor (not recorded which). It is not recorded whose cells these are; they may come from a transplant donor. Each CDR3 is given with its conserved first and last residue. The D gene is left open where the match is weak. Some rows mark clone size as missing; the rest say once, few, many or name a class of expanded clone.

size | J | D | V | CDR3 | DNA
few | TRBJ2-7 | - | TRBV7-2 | CASSPTPRLGEQYF | TGTGCCAGCAGCCCTACCCCTAGGTTAGGCGAGCAGTACTTC
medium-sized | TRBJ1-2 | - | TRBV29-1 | CSVEEDSSGWGYTF | TGCAGCGTTGAAGAGGACAGCTCCGGGTGGGGCTACACCTTC
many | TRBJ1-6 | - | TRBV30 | CAWTEMNNSPLHF | TGTGCCTGGACAGAGATGAACAATTCACCCCTCCACTTT
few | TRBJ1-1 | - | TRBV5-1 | CASSLGGAAAGTEAFF | TGCGCCAGCAGCCTGGGGGGGGCCGCCGCAGGCACTGAAGCTTTCTTT
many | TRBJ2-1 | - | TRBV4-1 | CASSQDGRADDEQFF | TGCGCCAGCAGCCAAGATGGGCGAGCCGACGATGAGCAGTTCTTC
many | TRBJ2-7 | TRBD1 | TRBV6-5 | CASSYGGTGSVYEQYF | TGTGCCAGCAGTTACGGTGGGACAGGCTCCGTTTACGAGCAGTACTTC
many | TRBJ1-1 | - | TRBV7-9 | CASSLGRRTEAFF | TGTGCCAGCAGCTTAGGTAGACGGACTGAAGCTTTCTTT
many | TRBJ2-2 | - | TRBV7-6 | CASSLVTLRELFF | TGTGCCAGCAGTTTAGTCACATTGAGGGAGCTGTTTTTT
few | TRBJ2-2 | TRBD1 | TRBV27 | CASSLWSRTGFNTGELFF | TGTGCCAGCAGTTTGTGGTCGAGGACAGGGTTTAACACCGGGGAGCTGTTTTTT
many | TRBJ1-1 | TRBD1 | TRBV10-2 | CASSPSTRQGEAFF | TGCGCCAGCAGTCCATCTACCCGACAGGGCGAAGCTTTCTTT
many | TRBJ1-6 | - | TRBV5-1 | CASSLDWGGNSPLHF | TGCGCCAGCAGCTTGGATTGGGGCGGGAATTCACCCCTCCACTTT
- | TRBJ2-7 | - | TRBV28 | CARGIQTVYSYEQYF | TGTGCCAGGGGTATCCAGACAGTATACTCCTACGAGCAGTACTTC
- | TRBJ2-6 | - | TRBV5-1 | CASSLNPRRGANVLTF | TGCGCCAGCAGCTTAAACCCCCGAAGAGGGGCCAACGTCCTGACTTTC
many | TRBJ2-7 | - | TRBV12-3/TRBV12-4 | CASSSPQEQYF | TGTGCCAGCAGTTCCCCCCAGGAGCAGTACTTC
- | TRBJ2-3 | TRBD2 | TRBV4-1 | CASKLAGGTDTQYF | TGCGCCAGCAAACTAGCGGGGGGGACAGATACGCAGTATTTT
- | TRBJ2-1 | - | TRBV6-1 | CASEGGYNEQFF | TGTGCCAGCGAAGGGGGATACAATGAGCAGTTCTTC
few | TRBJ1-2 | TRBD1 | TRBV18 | CASSPSWDSYGYTF | TGTGCCAGCTCACCATCCTGGGACAGCTATGGCTACACCTTC
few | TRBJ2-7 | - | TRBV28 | CASSFSSFGLQYF | TGTGCCAGCAGTTTTTCCTCTTTTGGTTTACAGTACTTC
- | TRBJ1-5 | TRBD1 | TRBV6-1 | CASSRTGARGNQPQHF | TGTGCCAGCAGTAGGACAGGGGCTCGGGGCAATCAGCCCCAGCATTTT
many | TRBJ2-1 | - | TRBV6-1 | CASSAQGWNNEQFF | TGTGCCAGCAGTGCCCAGGGATGGAACAATGAGCAGTTCTTC
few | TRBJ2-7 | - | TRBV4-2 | CASSQDYTRDSYEQYF | TGTGCCAGCAGCCAAGATTATACAAGGGATTCCTACGAGCAGTACTTC
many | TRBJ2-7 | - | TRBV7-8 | CASSLPASYEQYF | TGTGCCAGCAGCTTGCCCGCATCCTACGAGCAGTACTTC
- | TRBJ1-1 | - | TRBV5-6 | CASSLAPVGTEAFF | TGTGCCAGCAGCTTGGCCCCGGTCGGCACTGAAGCTTTCTTT
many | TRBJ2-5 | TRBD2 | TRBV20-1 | CSARVGLAGGQETQYF | TGCAGTGCTAGAGTTGGGCTAGCGGGAGGTCAAGAGACCCAGTACTTC
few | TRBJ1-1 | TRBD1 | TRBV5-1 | CASSILGGQGQMNTEVFF | TGCGCCAGCAGCATACTCGGGGGACAGGGACAGATGAACACTGAAGTTTTCTTT
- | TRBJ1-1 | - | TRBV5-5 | CASSSAGWDTEAFF | TGTGCCAGCAGCTCCGCAGGGTGGGACACTGAAGCTTTCTTT
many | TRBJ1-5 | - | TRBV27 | CASSSSIRNQPQHF | TGTGCCAGCAGTTCCTCCATAAGGAATCAGCCCCAGCATTTT
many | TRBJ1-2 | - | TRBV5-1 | CASSPYTGSDGYTF | TGCGCCAGCAGCCCATATACAGGGTCGGATGGCTACACCTTC
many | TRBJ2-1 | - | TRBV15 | CATSRGSSYNEQFF | TGTGCCACCAGCCGCGGAAGCTCCTACAATGAGCAGTTCTTC
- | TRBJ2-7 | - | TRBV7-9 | CASSLWADPSMQYF | TGTGCCAGCAGCTTATGGGCGGACCCCTCGATGCAGTACTTC
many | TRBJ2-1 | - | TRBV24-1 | CATSAGIRVHEQFF | TGTGCCACCAGTGCTGGGATTAGGGTCCATGAGCAGTTCTTC